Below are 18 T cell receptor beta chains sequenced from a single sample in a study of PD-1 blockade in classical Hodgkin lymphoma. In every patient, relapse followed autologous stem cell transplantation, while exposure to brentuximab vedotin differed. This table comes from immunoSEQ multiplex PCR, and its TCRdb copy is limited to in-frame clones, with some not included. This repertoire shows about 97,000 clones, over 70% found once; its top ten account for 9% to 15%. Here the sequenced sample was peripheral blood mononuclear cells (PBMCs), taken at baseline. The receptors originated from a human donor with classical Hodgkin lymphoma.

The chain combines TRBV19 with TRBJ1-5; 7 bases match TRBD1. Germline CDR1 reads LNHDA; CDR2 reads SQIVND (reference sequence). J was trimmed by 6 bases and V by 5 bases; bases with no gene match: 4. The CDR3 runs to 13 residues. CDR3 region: CASSAQGVQPQHF. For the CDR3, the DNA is TGTGCCAGTAGTGCCCAGGGGGTTCAGCCCCAGCATTTT.

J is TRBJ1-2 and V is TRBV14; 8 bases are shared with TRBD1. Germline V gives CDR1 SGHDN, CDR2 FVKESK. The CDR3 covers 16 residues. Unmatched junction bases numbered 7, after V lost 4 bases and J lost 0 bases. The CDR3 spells CASSPDRGLANYGYTF. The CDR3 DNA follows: TGTGCCAGCAGCCCAGACAGGGGATTAGCTAACTATGGCTACACCTTC.

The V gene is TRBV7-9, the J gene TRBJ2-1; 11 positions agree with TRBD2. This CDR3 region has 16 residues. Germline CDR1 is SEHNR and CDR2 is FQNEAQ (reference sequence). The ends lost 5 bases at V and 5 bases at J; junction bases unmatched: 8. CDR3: CASSQGLAVRDNEQFF. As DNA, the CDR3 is TGTGCCAGCAGCCAGGGACTAGCGGTACGTGACAATGAGCAGTTCTTC.

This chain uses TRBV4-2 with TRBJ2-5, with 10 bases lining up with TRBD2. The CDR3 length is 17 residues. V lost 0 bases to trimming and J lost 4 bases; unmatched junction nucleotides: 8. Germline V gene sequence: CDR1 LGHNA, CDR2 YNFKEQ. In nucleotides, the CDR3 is TGTGCCAGCAGCCAAGAAGGGTCCAGCGGGAGGGGAGAGACCCAGTACTTC. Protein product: CASSQEGSSGRGETQYF.

CDR3 in DNA: TGTGCCAGTAGTTTCGGACTAGCCAGCTTTGTAACTGAGCAGTTCTTC. This translates into CASSFGLASFVTEQFF. The chain employs TRBV19 and TRBJ2-1, with 8 bases that match TRBD2. Per germline, CDR1 LNHDA and CDR2 SQIVND (reference sequence). The CDR3 extends over 16 amino acids. J lost 9 bases, V lost 5 bases, and 15 bases had no gene match.

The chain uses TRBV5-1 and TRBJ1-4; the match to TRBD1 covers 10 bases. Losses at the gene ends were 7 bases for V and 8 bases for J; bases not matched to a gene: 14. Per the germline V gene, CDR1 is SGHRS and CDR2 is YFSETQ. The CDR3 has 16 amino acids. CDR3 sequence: CASAPTPGQGEEKLFF. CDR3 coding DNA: TGCGCCAGCGCACCGACTCCCGGACAGGGGGAGGAAAAACTGTTTTTT. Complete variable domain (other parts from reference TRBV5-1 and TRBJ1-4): KAGVTQTPRYLIKTRGQQVTLSCSPISGHRSVSWYQQTPGQGLQFLFEYFSETQRNKGNFPGRFSGRQFSNSRSEMNVSTLELGDSALYLCASAPTPGQGEEKLFFGSGTQLSVL.

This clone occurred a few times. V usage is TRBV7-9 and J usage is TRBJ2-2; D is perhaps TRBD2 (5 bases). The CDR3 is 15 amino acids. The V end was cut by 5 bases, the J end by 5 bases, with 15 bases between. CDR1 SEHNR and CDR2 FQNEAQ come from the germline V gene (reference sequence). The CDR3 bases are TGTGCCAGCAGCCCGGGGTTATTAAAGACCGGGGAGCTGTTTTTT. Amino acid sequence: CASSPGLLKTGELFF.

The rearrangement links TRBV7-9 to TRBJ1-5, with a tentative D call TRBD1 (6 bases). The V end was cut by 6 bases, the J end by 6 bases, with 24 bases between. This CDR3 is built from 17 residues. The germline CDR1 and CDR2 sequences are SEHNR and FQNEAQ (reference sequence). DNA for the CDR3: TGTGCCAGCAGTTCATCGGGGGCCCGCACCAGAGGTCAGCCCCAGCATTTT. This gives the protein CASSSSGARTRGQPQHF. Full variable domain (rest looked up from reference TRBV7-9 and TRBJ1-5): DTGVSQNPRHKITKRGQNVTFRCDPISEHNRLYWYRQTLGQGPEFLTYFQNEAQLEKSRLLSDRFSAERPKGSFSTLEIQRTEQGDSAMYLCASSSSGARTRGQPQHFGDGTRLSIL.

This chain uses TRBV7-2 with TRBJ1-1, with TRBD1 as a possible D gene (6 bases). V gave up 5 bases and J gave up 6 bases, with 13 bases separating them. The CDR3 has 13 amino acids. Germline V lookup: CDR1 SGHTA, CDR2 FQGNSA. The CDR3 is CASSPQGVAEAFF. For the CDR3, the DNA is TGTGCCAGCAGCCCACAGGGAGTAGCTGAAGCTTTCTTT.

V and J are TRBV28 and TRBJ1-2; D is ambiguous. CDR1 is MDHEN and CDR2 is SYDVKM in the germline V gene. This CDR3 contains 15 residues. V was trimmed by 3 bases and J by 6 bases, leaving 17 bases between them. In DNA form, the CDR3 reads TGTGCCAGCAGTTTCAGTCCGGGCGGGGAAGATGGCTACACCTTC. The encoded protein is CASSFSPGGEDGYTF.

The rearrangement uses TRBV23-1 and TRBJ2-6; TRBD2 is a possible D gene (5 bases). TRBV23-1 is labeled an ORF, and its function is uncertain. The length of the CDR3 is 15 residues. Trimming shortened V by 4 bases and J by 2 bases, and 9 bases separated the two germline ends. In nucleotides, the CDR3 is TGCGCCAGCAGTCCCGGAGGAACTGGGGCCAACGTCCTGACTTTC. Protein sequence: CASSPGGTGANVLTF.

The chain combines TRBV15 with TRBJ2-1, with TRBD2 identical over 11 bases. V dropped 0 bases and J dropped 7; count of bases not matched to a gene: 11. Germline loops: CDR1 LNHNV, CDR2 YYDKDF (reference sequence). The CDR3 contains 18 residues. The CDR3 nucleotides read TGTGCCACCAGCAGAGATCTACTAGCGGGAGTCTCGGGGAATGAGCAGTTCTTC. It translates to CATSRDLLAGVSGNEQFF.

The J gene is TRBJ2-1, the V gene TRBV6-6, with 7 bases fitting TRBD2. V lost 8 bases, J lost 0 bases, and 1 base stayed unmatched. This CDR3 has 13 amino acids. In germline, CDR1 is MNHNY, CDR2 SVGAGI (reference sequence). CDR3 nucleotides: TGTGCCAGCGGGGGGGGCTCCTACAATGAGCAGTTCTTC. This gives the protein CASGGGSYNEQFF.

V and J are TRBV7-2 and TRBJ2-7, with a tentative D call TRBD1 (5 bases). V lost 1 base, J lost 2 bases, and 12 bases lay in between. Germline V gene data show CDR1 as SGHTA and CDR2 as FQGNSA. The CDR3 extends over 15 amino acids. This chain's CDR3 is CASSLGQPGTYEQYF. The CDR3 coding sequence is TGTGCCAGCAGCTTAGGGCAACCAGGGACCTACGAGCAGTACTTC.

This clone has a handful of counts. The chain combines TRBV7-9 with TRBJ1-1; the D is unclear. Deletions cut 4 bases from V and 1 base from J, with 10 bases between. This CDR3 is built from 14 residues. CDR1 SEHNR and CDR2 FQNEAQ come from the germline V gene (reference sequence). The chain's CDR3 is CASSSGRTNTEAFF. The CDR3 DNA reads TGTGCCAGCAGCTCAGGACGTACGAACACTGAAGCTTTCTTT.

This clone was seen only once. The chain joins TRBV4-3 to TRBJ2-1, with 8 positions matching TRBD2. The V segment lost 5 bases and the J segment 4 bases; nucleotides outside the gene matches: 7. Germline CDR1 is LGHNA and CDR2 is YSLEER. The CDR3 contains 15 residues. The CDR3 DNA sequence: TGCGCCAGCAGCGGAAAGGGACTAGATTACAATGAGCAGTTCTTC. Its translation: CASSGKGLDYNEQFF.

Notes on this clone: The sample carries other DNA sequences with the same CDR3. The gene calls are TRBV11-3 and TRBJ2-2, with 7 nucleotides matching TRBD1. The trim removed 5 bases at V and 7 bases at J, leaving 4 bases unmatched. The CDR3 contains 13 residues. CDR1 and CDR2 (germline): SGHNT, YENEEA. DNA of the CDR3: TGTGCCAGCAGCCGACGGACAGGCGGGGAGCTGTTTTTT. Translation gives CASSRRTGGELFF. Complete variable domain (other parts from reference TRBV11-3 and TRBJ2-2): EAGVVQSPRYKIIEKKQPVAFWCNPISGHNTLYWYLQNLGQGPELLIRYENEEAVDDSQLPKDRFSAERLKGVDSTLKIQPAELGDSAVYLCASSRRTGGELFFGEGSRLTVL.

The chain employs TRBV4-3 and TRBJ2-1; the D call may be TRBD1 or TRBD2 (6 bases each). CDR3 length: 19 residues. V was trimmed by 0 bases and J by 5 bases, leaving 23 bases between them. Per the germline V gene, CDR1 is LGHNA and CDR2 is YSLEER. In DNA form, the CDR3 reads TGCGCCAGCAGCCAAGAGGATCCCAAGGGGGTAGCGGCCAACAATGAGCAGTTCTTC. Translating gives CASSQEDPKGVAANNEQFF.